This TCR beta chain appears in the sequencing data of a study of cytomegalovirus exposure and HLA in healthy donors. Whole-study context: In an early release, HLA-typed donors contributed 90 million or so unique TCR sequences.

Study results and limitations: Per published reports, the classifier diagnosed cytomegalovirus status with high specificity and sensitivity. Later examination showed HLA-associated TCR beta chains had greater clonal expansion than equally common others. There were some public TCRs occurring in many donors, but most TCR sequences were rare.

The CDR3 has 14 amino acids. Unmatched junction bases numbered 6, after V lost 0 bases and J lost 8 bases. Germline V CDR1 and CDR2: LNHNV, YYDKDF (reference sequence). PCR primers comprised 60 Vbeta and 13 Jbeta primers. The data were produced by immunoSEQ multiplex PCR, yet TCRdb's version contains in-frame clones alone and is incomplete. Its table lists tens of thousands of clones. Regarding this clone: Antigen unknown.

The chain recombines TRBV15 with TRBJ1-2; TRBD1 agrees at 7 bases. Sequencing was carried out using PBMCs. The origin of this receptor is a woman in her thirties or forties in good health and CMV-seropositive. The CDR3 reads CATSRDWTGSGYTF. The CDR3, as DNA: TGTGCCACCAGCAGAGACTGGACAGGCTCCGGCTACACCTTC.